Listed here are 14 T cell receptor beta chains from one sample, sequenced in a study of shared clonotypes between healthy human individuals. Sequenced by immunoSEQ multiplex PCR; TCRdb stores in-frame clones only, minus some. This table holds fewer than 350,000 clones, roughly 84% found once. Specimen: memory CD8+ T cells sorted from blood. Stated subset: CD45RO+ cells pooled with CCR7-negative TemRA cells. These receptors were collected from a man aged 18-30 years in good health.

The rearrangement links TRBV6-5 to TRBJ1-2, with D possibly being TRBD1 (5 bases). V was clipped by 4 bases and J by 4 bases, with 13 bases between them. Germline V lookup: CDR1 MNHEY, CDR2 SVGAGI. There are 14 residues in the CDR3. The CDR3 spells CASSLMGGGYGYTF. The CDR3 coding sequence is TGTGCCAGCAGTTTAATGGGGGGTGGCTATGGCTACACCTTC.

The chain has TRBV7-6 and TRBJ2-7; 10 nucleotides align to TRBD1. The CDR3 is made up of 15 amino acids. Looked up from germline, CDR1 is SGHVS and CDR2 is FNYEAQ. The V and J ends lost 4 bases and 3 bases, in that order; junction bases with no gene match: 6. The CDR3 nucleotides are TGTGCCAGCAGCTCCCCCGGGACAGGGGACTACGAGCAGTACTTC. Translated, it gives CASSSPGTGDYEQYF.

The rearrangement uses TRBV6-5 and TRBJ2-7, with 7 bases that match TRBD1. Unmatched junction bases numbered 7, after V lost 5 bases and J lost 3 bases. The CDR3 length is 14 residues. Germline-derived CDR1 and CDR2 are MNHEY and SVGAGI. The CDR3 DNA follows: TGTGCCAGCAGTCCATCCCGGACAGGCTACGAGCAGTACTTC. Translating it yields CASSPSRTGYEQYF.

This rearrangement joins TRBV5-8 to TRBJ2-1; D assignment may be TRBD1 or TRBD2 (5 bases each). V was cut by 0 bases and J by 8 bases, with 15 bases left in between. The CDR3 runs 15 residues. CDR1 is SGHTS, CDR2 YDEGEE, per germline. DNA for the CDR3: TGTGCCAGCAGCTTGGTTTGGGGCAGGGACGATGAGCAGTTCTTC. This gives the protein CASSLVWGRDDEQFF.

The rearrangement joins TRBV7-9 to TRBJ2-6, with a weak D call TRBD1 (7 bases). The germline gives CDR1 SEHNR, CDR2 FQNEAQ (reference sequence). Deletions cut 4 bases from V and 0 bases from J, with 16 bases between. The CDR3 is made up of 18 amino acids. CDR3 loop: CASSSSTGRLSGANVLTF. The CDR3, as DNA: TGTGCCAGCAGCTCCTCGACAGGGAGGCTCTCTGGGGCCAACGTCCTGACTTTC.

The chain recombines TRBV29-1 with TRBJ2-3, with 7 bases lining up with TRBD1. CDR3 size: 13 residues. With V trimmed by 4 bases and J by 6 bases, 7 bases remained unmatched. Germline V lookup: CDR1 SQVTM, CDR2 ANQGSEA. The CDR3 region has the DNA TGCAGCGTTGGTACAGGGGATTATGATACGCAGTATTTT. Encoded protein: CSVGTGDYDTQYF.

J is TRBJ1-2 and V is TRBV27; 7 positions agree with TRBD1. There are 14 residues in the CDR3. Germline V gene data show CDR1 as MNHEY and CDR2 as SMNVEV (reference sequence). V gave up 8 bases and J gave up 2 bases; unmatched junction bases: 8. This chain's CDR3 is CASRKEGANYGYTF. The DNA of the CDR3 is TGTGCCAGCCGCAAAGAGGGGGCGAACTATGGCTACACCTTC.

This clone has a single count. The V call is TRBV7-9, the J call TRBJ1-1; 8 nucleotides agree with TRBD1. CDR1 is SEHNR and CDR2 is FQNEAQ in the germline V gene (reference sequence). This CDR3 spans 15 amino acids. V was pared by 1 base and J by 0 bases, with 1 base of the junction left unmatched. The DNA of the CDR3 is TGTGCCAGCAGCTTAGAGACAGGGGTGAACACTGAAGCTTTCTTT. Translated, it gives CASSLETGVNTEAFF.

V gene TRBV29-1 combines with J gene TRBJ2-7, with 7 bases fitting TRBD1. The V gene end was trimmed by 6 bases and the J gene end by 5 bases; junction bases not matched to a gene: 7. Germline V lookup: CDR1 SQVTM, CDR2 ANQGSEA. This CDR3 region has 12 residues. The CDR3 DNA reads TGCAGCGTGAGCCAAGGGGGCAACGAGCAGTACTTC. Translation: CSVSQGGNEQYF.

In its sample, this clone was seen once. The chain links TRBV13 to TRBJ2-7; 7 bases match TRBD2. V dropped 5 bases and J dropped 7; count of bases not matched to a gene: 8. Germline V lookup: CDR1 PRHDT, CDR2 FYEKMQ (reference sequence). The length of the CDR3 is 13 residues. The CDR3 bases are TGTGCCAGCAGCCCGGGACTACCGTGGGAGCAGTACTTC. This sequence encodes CASSPGLPWEQYF.

This sequence joins TRBV13 and TRBJ2-7, with TRBD1 matching 12 bases. CDR3 size: 16 residues. Looked up from germline, CDR1 is PRHDT and CDR2 is FYEKMQ (reference sequence). V lost 4 bases to trimming and J lost 5 bases; unmatched junction nucleotides: 9. The CDR3 protein is CASSSPGTGGTNEQYF. CDR3 nucleotide sequence: TGTGCCAGCAGCTCCCCTGGGACAGGGGGCACGAACGAGCAGTACTTC.

In this sample, this clone turned up a few times. The chain links TRBV6-5 to TRBJ2-3; 8 bases match TRBD2. The CDR3 is 16 residues long. Germline trimming cut 3 bases from V and 5 bases from J; bases unmatched to any gene: 10. Germline assignment: CDR1 MNHEY and CDR2 SVGAGI. CDR3 nucleotides: TGTGCCAGCAGTTATTCAGCTAGCGGGTTCAAAGATACGCAGTATTTT. It codes for CASSYSASGFKDTQYF.

This clone was seen more than once but under ten times. This chain links TRBV4-1 with TRBJ1-1; D is ambiguous. The CDR3 is 13 amino acids. The germline CDR1 and CDR2 sequences are MGHRA and YSYEKL. Trimming removed 3 bases at V and 8 bases at J, with 13 bases between. The chain's CDR3 is CASSHHTSPEAFF. The DNA for the CDR3 is TGCGCCAGCAGCCACCACACCTCGCCGGAAGCTTTCTTT.

The chain joins TRBV18 to TRBJ2-1; 7 nucleotides align to TRBD2. This CDR3 has 16 amino acids. J was trimmed by 5 bases and V by 0 bases; bases with no gene match: 7. Germline CDR1 is KGHSH and CDR2 is LQKENI. Here the CDR3 DNA reads TGTGCCAGCTCACCACCCTTGGGGAGCGGGGACAATGAGCAGTTCTTC. Encoded protein: CASSPPLGSGDNEQFF.